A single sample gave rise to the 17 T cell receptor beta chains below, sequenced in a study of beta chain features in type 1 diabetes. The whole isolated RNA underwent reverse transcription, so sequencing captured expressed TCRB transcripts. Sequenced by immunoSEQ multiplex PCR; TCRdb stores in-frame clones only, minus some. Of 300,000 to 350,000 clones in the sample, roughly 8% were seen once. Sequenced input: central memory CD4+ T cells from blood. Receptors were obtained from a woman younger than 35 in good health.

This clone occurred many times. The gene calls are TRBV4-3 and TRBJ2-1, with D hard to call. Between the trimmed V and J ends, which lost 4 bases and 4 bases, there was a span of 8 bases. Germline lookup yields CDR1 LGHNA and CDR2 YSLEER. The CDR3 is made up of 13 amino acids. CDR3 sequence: CASSPEMYNEQFF. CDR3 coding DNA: TGCGCCAGCAGCCCAGAGATGTACAATGAGCAGTTCTTC.

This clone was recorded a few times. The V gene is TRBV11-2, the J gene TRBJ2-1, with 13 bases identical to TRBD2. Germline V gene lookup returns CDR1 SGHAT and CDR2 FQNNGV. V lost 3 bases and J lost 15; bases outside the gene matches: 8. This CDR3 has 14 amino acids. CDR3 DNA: TGTGCCAGCAGCTTGGGGACTAGCGGGAACCGTGTGTTCTTC. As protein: CASSLGTSGNRVFF.

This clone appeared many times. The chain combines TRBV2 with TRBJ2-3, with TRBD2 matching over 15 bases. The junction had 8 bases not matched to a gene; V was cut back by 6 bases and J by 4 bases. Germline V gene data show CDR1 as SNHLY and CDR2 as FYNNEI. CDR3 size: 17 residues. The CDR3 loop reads CASSPGTSGRRADTQYF. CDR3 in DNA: TGTGCCAGCAGCCCCGGGACTAGCGGGAGGAGGGCAGATACGCAGTATTTT.

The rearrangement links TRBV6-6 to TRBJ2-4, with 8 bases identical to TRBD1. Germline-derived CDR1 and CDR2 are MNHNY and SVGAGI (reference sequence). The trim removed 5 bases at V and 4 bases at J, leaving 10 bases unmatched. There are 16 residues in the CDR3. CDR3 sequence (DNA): TGTGCCAGCAGTAACCCCCGACAGGGGTCTAAAAACATTCAGTACTTC. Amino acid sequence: CASSNPRQGSKNIQYF.

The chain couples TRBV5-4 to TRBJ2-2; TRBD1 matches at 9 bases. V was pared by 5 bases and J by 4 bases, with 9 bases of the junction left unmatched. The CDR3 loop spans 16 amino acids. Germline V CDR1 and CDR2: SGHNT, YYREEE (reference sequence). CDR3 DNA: TGTGCCAGCAGAACCGGGACAGGGTCTGGCACCGGGGAGCTGTTTTTT. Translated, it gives CASRTGTGSGTGELFF.

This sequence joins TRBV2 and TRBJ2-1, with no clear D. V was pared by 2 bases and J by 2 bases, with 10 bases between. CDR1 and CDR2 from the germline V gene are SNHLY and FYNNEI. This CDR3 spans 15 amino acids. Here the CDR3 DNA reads TGTGCCAGCAGTGAATTTACCGGACCCTACAATGAGCAGTTCTTC. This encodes CASSEFTGPYNEQFF.

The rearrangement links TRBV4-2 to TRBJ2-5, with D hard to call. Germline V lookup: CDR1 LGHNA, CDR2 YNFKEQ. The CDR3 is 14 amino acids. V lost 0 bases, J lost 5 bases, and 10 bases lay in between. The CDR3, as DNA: TGTGCCAGCAGCCAAGATCAAGGGTTGGAGACCCAGTACTTC. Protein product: CASSQDQGLETQYF.

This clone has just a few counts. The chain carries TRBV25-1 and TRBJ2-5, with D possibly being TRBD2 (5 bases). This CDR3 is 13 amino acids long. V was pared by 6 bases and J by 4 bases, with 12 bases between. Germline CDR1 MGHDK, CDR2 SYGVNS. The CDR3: CASRNSGAETQYF. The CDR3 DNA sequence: TGTGCCAGCAGAAACAGCGGTGCAGAGACCCAGTACTTC.

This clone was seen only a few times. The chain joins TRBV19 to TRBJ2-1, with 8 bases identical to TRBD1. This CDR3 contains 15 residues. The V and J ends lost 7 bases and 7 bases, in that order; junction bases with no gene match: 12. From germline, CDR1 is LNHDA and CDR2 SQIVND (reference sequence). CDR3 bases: TGTGCCAGTACCCAGGACAGGGCGAGGAGTAATGAGCAGTTCTTC. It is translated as CASTQDRARSNEQFF.

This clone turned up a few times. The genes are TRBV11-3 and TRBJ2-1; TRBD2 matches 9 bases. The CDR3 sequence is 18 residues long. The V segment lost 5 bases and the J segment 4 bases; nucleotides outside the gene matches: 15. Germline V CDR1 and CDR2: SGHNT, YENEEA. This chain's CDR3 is CASSLRLSGSSGYNEQFF. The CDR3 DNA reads TGTGCCAGCAGCCTCAGGCTTAGCGGGAGTTCAGGTTACAATGAGCAGTTCTTC.

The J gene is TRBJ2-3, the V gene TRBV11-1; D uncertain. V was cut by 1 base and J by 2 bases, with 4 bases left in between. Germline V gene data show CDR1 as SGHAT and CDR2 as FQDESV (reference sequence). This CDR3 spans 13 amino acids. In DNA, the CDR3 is TGTGCCAGCAGCTTAGAAGTCACAGATACGCAGTATTTT. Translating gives CASSLEVTDTQYF. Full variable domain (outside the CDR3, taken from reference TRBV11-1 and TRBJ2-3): EAEVAQSPRYKITEKSQAVAFWCDPISGHATLYWYRQILGQGPELLVQFQDESVVDDSQLPKDRFSAERLKGVDSTLKIQPAELGDSAMYLCASSLEVTDTQYFGPGTRLTVL.

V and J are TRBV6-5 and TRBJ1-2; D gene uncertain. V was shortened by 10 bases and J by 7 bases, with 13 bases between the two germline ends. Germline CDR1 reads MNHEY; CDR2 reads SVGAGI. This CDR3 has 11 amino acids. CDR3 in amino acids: CANTESAGYTF. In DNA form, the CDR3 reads TGTGCCAATACGGAGTCCGCTGGCTACACCTTC.

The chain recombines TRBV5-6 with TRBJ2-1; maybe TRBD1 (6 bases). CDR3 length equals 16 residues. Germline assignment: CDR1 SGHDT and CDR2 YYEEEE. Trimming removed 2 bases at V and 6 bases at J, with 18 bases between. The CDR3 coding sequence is TGTGCCAGCAGCTTCGTCCGGGACAAGAGTCGCAATGAGCAGTTCTTC. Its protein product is CASSFVRDKSRNEQFF.

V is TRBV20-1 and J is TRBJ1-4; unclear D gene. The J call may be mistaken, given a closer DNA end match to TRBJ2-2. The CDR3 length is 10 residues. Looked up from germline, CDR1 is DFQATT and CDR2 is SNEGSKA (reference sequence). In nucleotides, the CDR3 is TGCAGTGCTAGATCTCGGGAGCTGTTTTTT. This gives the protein CSARSRELFF.

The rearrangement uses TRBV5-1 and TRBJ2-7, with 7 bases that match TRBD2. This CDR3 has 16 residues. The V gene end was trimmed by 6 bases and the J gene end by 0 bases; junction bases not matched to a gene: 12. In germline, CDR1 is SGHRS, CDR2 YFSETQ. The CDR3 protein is CASTAGPREDSYEQYF. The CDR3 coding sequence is TGCGCCAGCACCGCGGGACCCCGGGAGGACTCCTACGAGCAGTACTTC.

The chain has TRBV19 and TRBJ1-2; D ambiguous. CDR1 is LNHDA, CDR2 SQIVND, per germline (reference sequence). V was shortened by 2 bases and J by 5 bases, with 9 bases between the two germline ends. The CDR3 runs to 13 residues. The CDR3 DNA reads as TGTGCCAGTAGTATACCTAAGGGATATGGCTACACCTTC. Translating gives CASSIPKGYGYTF.

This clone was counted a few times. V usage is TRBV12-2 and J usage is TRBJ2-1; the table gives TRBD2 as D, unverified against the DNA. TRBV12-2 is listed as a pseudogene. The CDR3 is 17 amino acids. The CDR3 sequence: CASRWGLAGGPNNEQFF. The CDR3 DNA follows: TGTGCAAGTCGCTGGGGACTAGCGGGAGGGCCGAACAATGAGCAGTTCTTC.